Sequencing of this T cell receptor (beta chain) was carried out in a study of early stage breast cancer tumors. Whole-study results and caveats: Tumor and normal breast were distinguished via blood comparison in most of the 16 patients.

This clone was observed a few times. The antigen is not known. The J segment lost 1 base and the V segment lost 11 bases, leaving 8 bases of the junction unmatched. Germline V gene data show CDR1 as SNHLY and CDR2 as FYNNEI. CDR3 size: 13 residues. Each sample had two DNA replicates, about 0.52 ug blood or about 1.5 ug tissue. This table comes from immunoSEQ multiplex PCR, and its TCRdb copy is limited to in-frame clones, with some not included. The data contain tens of thousands of clones, 83% of them singletons. The V gene is TRBV2, the J gene TRBJ2-7, with TRBD1 identical over 7 bases. The specimen was blood. The clonotype was recovered from a person aged 45 to 60 with breast cancer. CDR3 sequence: CAVDRDSSYEQYF. In DNA, the CDR3 is TGTGCCGTTGACCGGGACAGTTCCTACGAGCAGTACTTC. The whole variable domain, filled in from reference TRBV2 and TRBJ2-7, reads EPEVTQTPSHQVTQMGQEVILRCVPISNHLYFYWYRQILGQKVEFLVSFYNNEISEKSEIFDDQFSVERPDGSNFTLKIRSTKLEDSAMYFCAVDRDSSYEQYFGPGTRLTVT.